These 5 T cell receptor beta chains originate from one sample sequenced in a study of beta chain features in type 1 diabetes. The antigens these receptors bind are not known. Every bit of the isolated RNA underwent reverse transcription, so sequencing read expressed TCRB transcripts. Assay: immunoSEQ multiplex PCR; the TCRdb copy retains only in-frame clones and omits some. The sample includes 640,000 or so clones, around an eighth of them seen just once. General study results and limits: All four CD4+ subsets from Type 1 diabetes patients carried moderately but significantly shorter TCRB CDR3s.

What was sequenced was naive CD4+ T cells from blood. All receptors come from a young man with type 1 diabetes.

The CDR3 region has the DNA TGTGCCTGGAGTGTACGGCAGTCGGTAGGCAATCAGCCCCAGCATTTT. Its protein is CAWSVRQSVGNQPQHF. The chain joins TRBV30 to TRBJ1-5; D gene ambiguous. The ends were cut back, 0 bases at V and 2 bases at J, with 14 bases in the middle. The length of the CDR3 is 16 residues. The germline V gene encodes CDR1 GTSNPN and CDR2 SVGIG (reference sequence).

The genes are TRBV27 and TRBJ2-5, with D maybe TRBD1 (5 bases). V was shortened by 3 bases and J by 3 bases, with 8 bases between the two germline ends. Per the germline V gene, CDR1 is MNHEY and CDR2 is SMNVEV (reference sequence). CDR3 size: 13 residues. CDR3 nucleotide sequence: TGTGCCAGCAGTTTCCAAGGGGAAGAGACCCAGTACTTC. Its protein is CASSFQGEETQYF.

This clone was counted only a few times. The chain employs TRBV4-2 and TRBJ2-7; TRBD1 or TRBD2 may be the D gene (5 bases each). The CDR3 runs to 16 residues. Trimming took off 4 bases at V and 1 base at J, with 17 bases between the two ends. From germline, CDR1 is LGHNA and CDR2 YNFKEQ. CDR3 nucleotide sequence: TGTGCCAGCAGCCTTACCTCCCGGGACCGATCCTACGAGCAGTACTTC. Translated: CASSLTSRDRSYEQYF.

A few counts support this clone. CDR3 residues: CASTPPQGGTGELFF. The DNA for the CDR3 is TGTGCCAGCACCCCACCCCAGGGGGGAACCGGGGAGCTGTTTTTT. This chain uses TRBV7-3 with TRBJ2-2, with D possibly TRBD1 on 7 matching bases. The CDR3 runs 15 residues. Trimming took 7 bases from V and 5 from J, leaving 17 bases between them. Germline lookup yields CDR1 SGHTA and CDR2 FQGTGA.

There are a few counts of this clone. V usage is TRBV30 and J usage is TRBJ2-3; 15 nucleotides line up with TRBD2. V dropped 2 bases and J dropped 6; count of bases not matched to a gene: 9. The CDR3 has 17 amino acids. The germline CDR1 and CDR2 sequences are GTSNPN and SVGIG (reference sequence). The CDR3: CAWSTLRTSGGADTQYF. As DNA, the CDR3 is TGTGCCTGGAGTACCCTCCGGACTAGCGGGGGGGCTGATACGCAGTATTTT.